The clone carrying this TCR beta chain has ten or more counts. What it binds is unknown. Unique molecular identifiers (one per individual cDNA molecule) were attached. TCRdb processed the 5' RACE reads anew with MiXCR; each CDR3 protein has one entry. Among about 33,000 distinct CDR3 sequences listed, around 5% were seen once. The entry originates in a study of early T cells in non-severe SARS-CoV-2 infection. Study in general: Sequencing targeted bulk RNA from unsorted whole blood, leaving chains unpaired. Findings of the study overall: The VDJdb matching leaned toward anti-spike CD8 responses and overlooked private and CD4 specificities.

Germline CDR1 is LGHNA and CDR2 is YNFKEQ. The V end was cut by 0 bases, the J end by 6 bases, with 10 bases between. This CDR3 comprises 14 residues. This TCR came from an adult who was a healthcare worker with PCR-confirmed SARS-CoV-2 infection or an uninfected control (not recorded which). Material: whole blood. The V gene is TRBV4-2, the J gene TRBJ2-3; no reliable D call. DNA for the CDR3: TGTGCCAGCAGCCAAGATCTAAATGGGGATACGCAGTATTTT. It is translated as CASSQDLNGDTQYF.